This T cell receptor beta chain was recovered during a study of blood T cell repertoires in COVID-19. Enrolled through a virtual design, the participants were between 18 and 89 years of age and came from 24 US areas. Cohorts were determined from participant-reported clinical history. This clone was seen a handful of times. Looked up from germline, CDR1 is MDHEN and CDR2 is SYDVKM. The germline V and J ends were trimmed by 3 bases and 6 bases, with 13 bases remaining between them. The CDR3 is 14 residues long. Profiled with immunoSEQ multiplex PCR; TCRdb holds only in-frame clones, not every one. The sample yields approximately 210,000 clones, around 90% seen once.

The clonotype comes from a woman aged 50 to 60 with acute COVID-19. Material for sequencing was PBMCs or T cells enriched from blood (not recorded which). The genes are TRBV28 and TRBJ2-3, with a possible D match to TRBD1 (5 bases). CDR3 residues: CASSLGQQADTQYF. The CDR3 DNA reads TGTGCCAGCAGTTTGGGGCAACAAGCGGATACGCAGTATTTT.